This T cell receptor beta chain was captured by sequencing in a study of blood T cell repertoires in COVID-19. Across the study: Sources were T cells, B-cell-depleted T cells, or PBMCs; the material itself was cDNA or gDNA.

Comments on this clone: The sample contains more than one DNA sequence encoding this CDR3.

CDR3 size: 13 residues. Trimming left V 1 base short and J 3 bases short, with 6 bases between. The germline CDR1 and CDR2 sequences are SGDLS and YYNGEE. Here immunoSEQ multiplex PCR was the method, and the copy in TCRdb shows in-frame clones only, minus some. The sample yields 250,000 to 350,000 clones, roughly 85% seen once. Specimen: PBMCs or T cells enriched from blood (not recorded which). The sequence came from a woman younger than 45 who had recovered from COVID-19. The chain combines TRBV9 with TRBJ2-3; tentative D call: TRBD2 (5 bases). The CDR3 loop reads CASSVSGTDTQYF. The CDR3 bases are TGTGCCAGCAGCGTAAGCGGAACAGATACGCAGTATTTT.